The clone carrying this TCR beta chain was recorded a few times. The antigen is not known. Axillary draining lymph nodes of breast cancer patients supplied the node samples. TCRdb independently ran MiXCR on the multiplex PCR reads; one entry per CDR3 protein. The table includes 70,000 to 95,000 distinct CDR3 sequences, approximately 19% detected once. These data are taken from a study of breast tumors, draining lymph nodes, adjacent tissues. Study observations and caveats: The data were judged consistent with most tumor T cells coming from lymph node and expanding in tumor. Tumor repertoires ranked between lymph nodes and nontumor tissue in diversity, with V and J gene preferences.

The V end lost 2 bases, the J end lost 0 bases, and 24 bases lay between the germline ends. The CDR3 length is 20 residues. Germline V CDR1 and CDR2: SGHTS, YDEGEE. The receptor comes from a female donor with breast cancer. Some clones in this sample may be carry-over from other donors' samples. The specimen was axillary lymph node tissue. This rearrangement joins TRBV5-8 to TRBJ2-4; either TRBD1 or TRBD2 may fit D (5 bases each). The CDR3 bases are TGTGCCAGCAGCTTAGAATCGGGACCCTCCTTTCCTCTAGCCAAAAACATTCAGTACTTC. Translating it yields CASSLESGPSFPLAKNIQYF.